This TCR beta chain was documented in a study of neurological immune-mediated disorders. Across the study: For the roughly 34 multiple sclerosis patients, the disease was relapsing-remitting in some 31 and secondary progressive in 3.

TCRdb analysed the 5' RACE reads with MiXCR anew, one entry per CDR3 protein. The repertoire has 70,000 to 90,000 distinct CDR3 sequences, less than 5.5% of them found once; the top ten carry less than 2.5%. The sample holds a few counts of this clonotype. This sequence originates from a woman aged 25 to 45 with multiple sclerosis. Source material: PBMCs.

DNA of the CDR3: TGCAGTGCTAGAGATCTTGGGGAGAGCTACACCTTC. Residues: CSARDLGESYTF. The gene calls are TRBV20-1 and TRBJ1-2; no clear D. The germline V gene encodes CDR1 DFQATT and CDR2 SNEGSKA (reference sequence). This CDR3 spans 12 amino acids. V gave up 0 bases and J gave up 9 bases, with 11 bases separating them.